Detailed here is one T cell receptor (beta chain). The data were taken from a study of blood T cell repertoires in COVID-19. Libraries were prepared by immunoSEQ multiplex PCR; TCRdb keeps only in-frame clonotypes and omits some of them. The table has approximately 88,000 clones, roughly 74% seen once; the top ten hold roughly 6.7%. V lost 5 bases and J 7 bases, leaving 18 bases between the germline ends. This CDR3 has 15 residues. The V gene's germline CDR1 is SNHLY and CDR2 FYNNEI. Source material: peripheral blood. The sequence came from an older man with COVID-19, enrolled during active disease. The V and J genes are TRBV2 and TRBJ2-1, with D tentatively TRBD1 (6 bases). The CDR3 region has the DNA TGTGCCAGCAGTTTACAGGGTGGGGTGGGAAATGAGCAGTTCTTC. Its protein is CASSLQGGVGNEQFF.